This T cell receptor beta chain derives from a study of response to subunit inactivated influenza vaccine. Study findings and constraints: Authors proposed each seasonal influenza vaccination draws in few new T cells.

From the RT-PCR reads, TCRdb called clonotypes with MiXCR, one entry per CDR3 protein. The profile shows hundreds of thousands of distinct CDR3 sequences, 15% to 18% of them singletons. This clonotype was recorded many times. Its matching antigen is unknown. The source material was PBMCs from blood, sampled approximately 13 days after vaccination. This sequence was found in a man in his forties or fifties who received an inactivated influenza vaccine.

CDR3 DNA: TGCGCCAGCAGCCCGGGACAGGGGGCGCGTGCCTACGAGCAGTACTTC. Translated, it gives CASSPGQGARAYEQYF. V gene TRBV4-1 combines with J gene TRBJ2-7, with 12 bases identical to TRBD1. V was pared by 4 bases and J by 2 bases, with 6 bases of the junction left unmatched. Germline CDR1 MGHRA, CDR2 YSYEKL. This CDR3 spans 16 amino acids.